This T cell receptor (beta chain) was observed in a study of blood T cell repertoires in COVID-19. At the level of the study: Sites across the United States, Italy and Spain contributed samples from acute and convalescent COVID-19. The analysed material was cDNA or gDNA that came from T cells, B-cell-depleted T cells, or PBMCs.

In the study's own analysis: Researchers report that nucleated cell counts were estimated from reference gene primer amplification. Measured with immunoSEQ multiplex PCR; TCRdb has only the in-frame clones, and not every one. V, J and clone size are taken as reported in that table, and D and trimming were inferred from the DNA itself. The repertoire holds 150,000 to 200,000 clones, over 75% seen once, with approximately 11% in the top ten. The receptor's source is a man aged 50-59 years who had recovered from COVID-19. The source material was PBMCs or T cells enriched from blood (not recorded which).

The CDR3 DNA sequence: TGTGCCAGCAGTACTAGCGGGAGGCCAGACAATGAGCAGTTCTTC. Translating gives CASSTSGRPDNEQFF. The chain couples TRBV28 to TRBJ2-1, with 12 bases fitting TRBD2. This CDR3 region has 15 residues. The trim removed 5 bases at V and 5 bases at J, leaving 4 bases unmatched. Looked up from germline, CDR1 is MDHEN and CDR2 is SYDVKM. Full variable domain (outside the CDR3, taken from reference TRBV28 and TRBJ2-1): DVKVTQSSRYLVKRTGEKVFLECVQDMDHENMFWYRQDPGLGLRLIYFSYDVKMKEKGDIPEGYSVSREKKERFSLILESASTNQTSMYLCASSTSGRPDNEQFFGPGTRLTVL.